These T cell receptor beta chains were read from a single sample in a study of T cell repertoires in cytomegalovirus infection. Antigens of these TCRs are unknown. TCRdb reprocessed the reads with MiXCR, giving one entry per CDR3 protein. The sample lists 640,000 or so distinct CDR3 sequences, around a third occurring once. The sequences come from cultured PBMCs, collected from culture after CMV antigen stimulation. The source of these receptors is a human donor in good health (CMV status not recorded). Some clones in this sample may be carry-over from other donors' samples. The CDR3 runs from the conserved cysteine through the conserved F or W. The order of the fields is V gene, J gene, D gene, clone size, CDR3 protein, CDR3 DNA. The D gene is left open where the match is weak. The listing skips clone size in some rows; elsewhere it reads once, few, many or a size class.

v_call: TRBV12-3/TRBV12-4
j_call: TRBJ1-2
d_call: TRBD1
clone_size: -
cdr3_aa: CASSPMVGWTGVYGYTF
cdr3_nt: TGTGCCAGCAGCCCAATGGTCGGCTGGACAGGTGTCTATGGCTACACCTTC

v_call: TRBV10-3
j_call: TRBJ2-3
d_call: -
clone_size: -
cdr3_aa: CAIRGTTDTQYF
cdr3_nt: TGTGCCATCCGCGGCACCACAGATACGCAGTATTTT

v_call: TRBV7-9
j_call: TRBJ2-1
d_call: -
clone_size: -
cdr3_aa: CASSSLADEQFF
cdr3_nt: TGTGCCAGCAGCTCCCTAGCTGATGAGCAGTTCTTC

v_call: TRBV6-6
j_call: TRBJ2-7
d_call: -
clone_size: -
cdr3_aa: CASSSPTRYLPYEQYF
cdr3_nt: TGTGCCAGCAGTTCCCCGACACGCTACCTACCCTACGAGCAGTACTTC

v_call: TRBV6-1
j_call: TRBJ1-1
d_call: -
clone_size: -
cdr3_aa: CASSEEGILFGTEAFF
cdr3_nt: TGTGCCAGCAGTGAAGAGGGGATACTGTTCGGCACTGAAGCTTTCTTT

v_call: TRBV9
j_call: TRBJ2-3
d_call: -
clone_size: -
cdr3_aa: CASNPPDSWGSLDTQYF
cdr3_nt: TGTGCCAGCAATCCCCCGGATTCGTGGGGATCGTTGGATACGCAGTATTTT

v_call: TRBV7-2
j_call: TRBJ1-1
d_call: TRBD1
clone_size: many
cdr3_aa: CASSPMWTGSNTEAFF
cdr3_nt: TGTGCCAGCAGCCCTATGTGGACAGGATCGAACACTGAAGCTTTCTTT

v_call: TRBV28
j_call: TRBJ1-5
d_call: -
clone_size: -
cdr3_aa: CASSRGRDNQPQHF
cdr3_nt: TGTGCCAGCAGCCGAGGACGGGACAATCAGCCCCAGCATTTT

v_call: TRBV23-1
j_call: TRBJ2-3
d_call: TRBD2
clone_size: few
cdr3_aa: CASSQSGRLAGSDTQYF
cdr3_nt: TGCGCCAGCAGTCAATCAGGCCGACTAGCGGGGTCAGATACGCAGTATTTT

v_call: TRBV19
j_call: TRBJ1-1
d_call: TRBD1
clone_size: -
cdr3_aa: CASSSWTGRTEAFF
cdr3_nt: TGTGCCAGTAGTAGCTGGACAGGGCGTACTGAAGCTTTCTTT

v_call: TRBV20-1
j_call: TRBJ1-4
d_call: -
clone_size: few
cdr3_aa: CSARMAPMEKLFF
cdr3_nt: TGCAGTGCTAGAATGGCCCCGATGGAAAAACTGTTTTTT

v_call: TRBV5-1
j_call: TRBJ2-1
d_call: -
clone_size: -
cdr3_aa: CASSLSGTTSNEQFF
cdr3_nt: TGCGCCAGCAGCTTGTCCGGGACAACTTCCAATGAGCAGTTCTTC

v_call: TRBV29-1
j_call: TRBJ2-5
d_call: -
clone_size: -
cdr3_aa: CSVPIYPQETQYF
cdr3_nt: TGCAGCGTTCCCATTTACCCACAAGAGACCCAGTACTTC

v_call: TRBV5-6
j_call: TRBJ2-1
d_call: -
clone_size: few
cdr3_aa: CASSLGAPNEQFF
cdr3_nt: TGTGCCAGCAGCTTGGGAGCACCCAATGAGCAGTTCTTC

v_call: TRBV19
j_call: TRBJ2-3
d_call: -
clone_size: few
cdr3_aa: CASSTQGLSTDTQYF
cdr3_nt: TGTGCCAGTAGTACCCAGGGACTTAGCACAGATACGCAGTATTTT

v_call: TRBV5-6
j_call: TRBJ2-5
d_call: TRBD1
clone_size: few
cdr3_aa: CASSFRTGIRETQYF
cdr3_nt: TGTGCCAGCAGCTTTAGGACAGGGATCCGAGAGACCCAGTACTTC

v_call: TRBV7-9
j_call: TRBJ2-7
d_call: -
clone_size: -
cdr3_aa: CASSPPRGSYEQYF
cdr3_nt: TGTGCCAGCAGCCCGCCCCGGGGGTCTTACGAGCAGTACTTC

v_call: TRBV7-2
j_call: TRBJ2-1
d_call: TRBD2
clone_size: many
cdr3_aa: CASSPRGGLAGNNEQFF
cdr3_nt: TGTGCCAGCAGCCCTAGGGGCGGGCTAGCGGGGAACAATGAGCAGTTCTTC

v_call: TRBV7-2
j_call: TRBJ1-2
d_call: -
clone_size: many
cdr3_aa: CASSPGHYYGYTF
cdr3_nt: TGTGCCAGCAGCCCAGGCCACTACTATGGCTACACCTTC

v_call: TRBV20-1
j_call: TRBJ1-6
d_call: -
clone_size: -
cdr3_aa: CSASRLRNSPLHF
cdr3_nt: TGCAGTGCTTCTAGGCTGCGAAATTCACCCCTCCACTTT

v_call: TRBV19
j_call: TRBJ2-5
d_call: TRBD1
clone_size: few
cdr3_aa: CASSLSTGAGQETQYF
cdr3_nt: TGTGCCAGTAGTCTTTCGACAGGGGCTGGGCAAGAGACCCAGTACTTC

v_call: TRBV6-5
j_call: TRBJ2-7
d_call: TRBD1
clone_size: -
cdr3_aa: CASSYSGSGQGSYEQYF
cdr3_nt: TGTGCCAGCAGTTACTCGGGTAGCGGACAGGGGTCATACGAACAGTACTTC

v_call: TRBV6-5
j_call: TRBJ1-5
d_call: -
clone_size: once
cdr3_aa: CASSYYPPDGYSNQPQHF
cdr3_nt: TGTGCCAGCAGTTACTACCCTCCGGACGGATATAGCAATCAGCCCCAGCATTTT

v_call: TRBV27
j_call: TRBJ2-7
d_call: -
clone_size: -
cdr3_aa: CASRDSWTTYEQYF
cdr3_nt: TGTGCCAGCAGGGACAGTTGGACTACCTACGAGCAGTACTTC

v_call: TRBV27
j_call: TRBJ2-1
d_call: -
clone_size: -
cdr3_aa: CASRGRGLHEQFF
cdr3_nt: TGTGCCAGCAGGGGTCGAGGGCTGCATGAGCAGTTCTTC

v_call: TRBV7-2
j_call: TRBJ2-5
d_call: TRBD2
clone_size: -
cdr3_aa: CASSSGLAGYLETQYF
cdr3_nt: TGTGCCAGCAGCTCCGGACTAGCGGGATATCTGGAGACCCAGTACTTC

v_call: TRBV2
j_call: TRBJ1-5
d_call: -
clone_size: few
cdr3_aa: CASSVWGTQPQHF
cdr3_nt: TGTGCCAGCAGTGTTTGGGGTACTCAGCCCCAGCATTTT

v_call: TRBV7-9
j_call: TRBJ1-4
d_call: -
clone_size: -
cdr3_aa: CASSSLGRKLFF
cdr3_nt: TGTGCCAGCAGCTCATTAGGGAGAAAACTGTTTTTT

v_call: TRBV12-3/TRBV12-4
j_call: TRBJ2-1
d_call: -
clone_size: -
cdr3_aa: CARVPPPYNNEQFF
cdr3_nt: TGTGCCAGGGTACCCCCGCCATATAACAATGAGCAGTTCTTC

v_call: TRBV4-1
j_call: TRBJ2-1
d_call: -
clone_size: few
cdr3_aa: CASSQITASYNEQFF
cdr3_nt: TGCGCCAGCAGCCAAATTACGGCGTCCTACAATGAGCAGTTCTTC

v_call: TRBV15
j_call: TRBJ2-5
d_call: TRBD2
clone_size: -
cdr3_aa: CATSPLDPGGQETQYF
cdr3_nt: TGTGCCACCAGCCCTTTGGACCCCGGGGGGCAAGAGACCCAGTACTTC

v_call: TRBV12-3/TRBV12-4
j_call: TRBJ2-6
d_call: TRBD2
clone_size: -
cdr3_aa: CASRLAGGSGANVLTF
cdr3_nt: TGTGCCAGCAGACTAGCGGGAGGCTCTGGGGCCAACGTCCTGACTTTC

v_call: TRBV6-1
j_call: TRBJ1-2
d_call: -
clone_size: few
cdr3_aa: CASSDRVYGYTF
cdr3_nt: TGTGCCAGCAGCGACCGCGTCTATGGCTACACCTTC

v_call: TRBV10-3
j_call: TRBJ2-1
d_call: TRBD2
clone_size: -
cdr3_aa: CAISDSRTSRYEQFF
cdr3_nt: TGTGCCATCAGTGATAGTAGGACTAGTCGCTATGAGCAGTTCTTC

v_call: TRBV7-4
j_call: TRBJ2-1
d_call: TRBD2
clone_size: -
cdr3_aa: CASSLSSAGGPNEQFF
cdr3_nt: TGTGCCAGCAGCTTAAGCTCGGCGGGAGGCCCCAATGAGCAGTTCTTC

v_call: TRBV12-3/TRBV12-4
j_call: TRBJ2-3
d_call: TRBD2
clone_size: -
cdr3_aa: CASRLGPGLAGPTDTQYF
cdr3_nt: TGTGCCAGCAGGTTAGGCCCGGGACTAGCGGGACCAACAGATACGCAGTATTTT

v_call: TRBV7-9
j_call: TRBJ2-1
d_call: -
clone_size: few
cdr3_aa: CASSPSGRGAF
cdr3_nt: TGTGCCAGCAGCCCGTCGGGCCGAGGGGCCTTC